This entry lists 6 T cell receptor beta chains sequenced from one sample in a study of blood T cells in healthy people across ages. Alongside a J-beta primer mix, a sample-barcoded 5' primer served in a second PCR lasting about 7 to 11 cycles. TCRdb reprocessed the 5' RACE reads with MiXCR, giving one entry per CDR3 protein. The sample shows 550,000 to 600,000 distinct CDR3 sequences, around half of them seen only once. The sample comprised blood. Receptors were obtained from a man at least 80 years old in good health.

This clonotype appeared a few times. V is TRBV2 and J is TRBJ2-7, with a weak D call TRBD2 (6 bases). V shed 6 bases and J shed 6 bases, with 12 bases lying between them. Germline values: CDR1 SNHLY, CDR2 FYNNEI. The CDR3 is 12 residues long. The CDR3 protein is CASSPTSSEQYF. The DNA for the CDR3 is TGTGCCAGCAGCCCAACTAGCAGCGAGCAGTACTTC.

V is TRBV12-3 or TRBV12-4 and J is TRBJ2-3; 9 positions match TRBD1. There are 16 residues in the CDR3. After removal of 5 bases from V and 6 bases from J, the junction contained 12 bases not matched to a gene. CDR3 in DNA: TGTGCCAGCAGTCCCCGGACAGGGGCCTTCGGTGATACGCAGTATTTT. The encoded protein is CASSPRTGAFGDTQYF.

This clonotype has just a few counts. The chain has TRBV2 and TRBJ2-7; TRBD1 is a possible D gene (6 bases). The V and J ends lost 2 bases and 8 bases respectively, with 16 bases between them. The CDR3 runs to 14 residues. CDR1 SNHLY and CDR2 FYNNEI come from the germline V gene. The CDR3 nucleotides are TGTGCCAGCAGTGAAAGGAGGACAGAGGAGAAGCAGTACTTC. It encodes CASSERRTEEKQYF.

This clonotype has only a few counts. The rearrangement joins TRBV18 to TRBJ2-5; D remains unclear. Germline V gene lookup returns CDR1 KGHSH and CDR2 LQKENI. V dropped 2 bases and J dropped 5 bases, with 9 bases sitting between them. The length of the CDR3 is 13 residues. DNA for the CDR3: TGTGCCAGCTCACCAGGCGTCGGGGAGACCCAGTACTTC. This codes for CASSPGVGETQYF.

This clonotype came up a few times. V usage is TRBV20-1 and J usage is TRBJ1-6; TRBD1 aligns across 7 bases. V lost 4 bases and J lost 4; bases outside the gene matches: 7. The germline V gene encodes CDR1 DFQATT and CDR2 SNEGSKA (reference sequence). The CDR3 loop spans 15 amino acids. The DNA of the CDR3 is TGCAGTGCTAACAGACAGGGCCTTTATAATTCACCCCTCCACTTT. Translation gives CSANRQGLYNSPLHF.

This clonotype was seen ten or more times. This sequence joins TRBV29-1 and TRBJ2-1; D ambiguous. Germline V gene sequence: CDR1 SQVTM, CDR2 ANQGSEA. CDR3 length: 14 amino acids. V gave up 4 bases and J gave up 0 bases, with 10 bases separating them. The CDR3 sequence is CSVGAVPSYNEQFF. The CDR3, as DNA: TGCAGCGTTGGGGCTGTTCCCTCCTACAATGAGCAGTTCTTC.